A single sample is the source of the 10 T cell receptor beta chains below, sequenced in a study of cytomegalovirus exposure and HLA in healthy donors. Measured with immunoSEQ multiplex PCR; TCRdb has only the in-frame clones, and not every one. The sample shows some 250,000 clones, 90% of them seen only once. What was sequenced was PBMCs. The receptors were gathered from a woman under 30 in good health and CMV-seronegative.

This clone appeared a single time. V and J are TRBV27 and TRBJ1-1; D not resolved. Germline CDR1 is MNHEY and CDR2 is SMNVEV (reference sequence). Trimming left V 0 bases short and J 11 bases short, with 16 bases between. The CDR3 contains 14 residues. CDR3: CASSLSLRDSKAFF. The CDR3 coding sequence is TGTGCCAGCAGTTTATCCCTGCGGGATTCAAAGGCTTTCTTT.

The gene calls are TRBV5-4 and TRBJ2-2; tentative D call: TRBD1 (6 bases). CDR1 is SGHNT, CDR2 YYREEE, per germline (reference sequence). The V end lost 2 bases, the J end lost 6 bases, and 11 bases lay between the germline ends. The CDR3 runs to 14 residues. In DNA, the CDR3 is TGTGCCAGCAGCTTTACAGGGAAGCCCGGGGAGCTGTTTTTT. The encoded protein is CASSFTGKPGELFF.

The chain recombines TRBV5-4 with TRBJ2-1; 10 bases fit TRBD2. There are 15 residues in the CDR3. After removal of 0 bases from V and 4 bases from J, the junction contained 1 base not matched to a gene. Germline V gene lookup returns CDR1 SGHNT and CDR2 YYREEE (reference sequence). The DNA of the CDR3 is TGTGCCAGCAGCTTGGTTAGCGGGGGGTACAATGAGCAGTTCTTC. Residues: CASSLVSGGYNEQFF.

This clone was found a few times. V is TRBV12-5 and J is TRBJ1-2, with D possibly TRBD1 on 6 matching bases. V was trimmed by 2 bases and J by 8 bases, leaving 12 bases between them. In germline, CDR1 is LGHNT, CDR2 FRNRAP. The CDR3 extends over 13 amino acids. The CDR3 bases are TGTGCTAGTGGTTTGACAGGGTTGGGCGGCTACACCTTC. Translating gives CASGLTGLGGYTF.

The chain couples TRBV5-1 to TRBJ1-3; 9 bases are a match to TRBD1. Losses at the gene ends were 2 bases for V and 6 bases for J; bases not matched to a gene: 3. CDR1 is SGHRS and CDR2 is YFSETQ in the germline V gene. This CDR3 is 14 amino acids long. CDR3 coding DNA: TGCGCCAGCAGCTTACAGGGGGCGGAAAACACCATATATTTT. Residues: CASSLQGAENTIYF.

The chain employs TRBV2 and TRBJ2-2; 12 nucleotides align to TRBD2. CDR3 length equals 20 residues. V gave up 9 bases and J gave up 1 base; unmatched junction bases: 18. The germline CDR1 and CDR2 sequences are SNHLY and FYNNEI. The CDR3 sequence: CASSPPGGTSGGWNTGELFF. CDR3 DNA: TGTGCCAGTAGCCCCCCCGGGGGTACTAGCGGGGGGTGGAACACCGGGGAGCTGTTTTTT.

This clone was found once. This sequence joins TRBV4-3 and TRBJ1-3; D might be TRBD1 (6 bases). Germline assignment: CDR1 LGHNA and CDR2 YSLEER. CDR3 length: 16 amino acids. Trimming removed 0 bases at V and 4 bases at J, with 13 bases between. This CDR3 reads CASSQDLGANGNTIYF. CDR3 DNA sequence: TGCGCCAGCAGCCAAGATCTGGGGGCAAACGGAAACACCATATATTTT.

This chain links TRBV10-3 with TRBJ2-1, with 12 bases that match TRBD2. Germline trimming cut 10 bases from V and 4 bases from J; bases unmatched to any gene: 5. The V gene's germline CDR1 is ENHRY and CDR2 SYGVKD. CDR3 size: 14 residues. CDR3 region: CATLAGGQYNEQFF. The CDR3 nucleotides read TGTGCCACACTAGCGGGGGGACAGTACAATGAGCAGTTCTTC.

The V gene is TRBV5-6, the J gene TRBJ1-1; 8 nucleotides align to TRBD1. V lost 7 bases, J lost 4 bases, and 9 bases stayed unmatched. Per germline, CDR1 SGHDT and CDR2 YYEEEE. The CDR3 sequence is 14 residues long. Here the CDR3 reads CASESGGGITEAFF. The CDR3 coding sequence is TGTGCCAGCGAGTCAGGGGGCGGGATCACTGAAGCTTTCTTT.

The J gene is TRBJ1-3, the V gene TRBV7-2, with D perhaps matching TRBD1 (5 bases). The germline gives CDR1 SGHTA, CDR2 FQGNSA. V was trimmed by 0 bases and J by 0 bases, leaving 9 bases between them. This CDR3 region has 16 residues. CDR3 DNA: TGTGCCAGCAGCTTAGCCACAGGTTCCTCTGGAAACACCATATATTTT. Translated: CASSLATGSSGNTIYF.